The clone carrying this T cell receptor beta chain was seen only once. The antigen remains unidentified. The CDR3 spans 11 residues. Trimming took 7 bases from V and 3 from J, leaving 9 bases between them. Germline V lookup: CDR1 SQVTM, CDR2 ANQGSEA. This record comes from a study of T cell responses to AZD1222 COVID-19 vaccine. The study's findings and limits: No repertoire was sampled before or during the peak T cell response, only after it.

Generated by immunoSEQ multiplex PCR, the TCRdb table keeps only in-frame clones and is missing some. The data hold about 130,000 clones, with 75% to 90% observed a single time. The sequencing used peripheral blood, collected 28 days after the second AZD1222 dose. The J gene is TRBJ1-2, the V gene TRBV29-1, with D possibly TRBD1 on 5 matching bases. This TCR was recovered from an adult who received the AZD1222 COVID-19 vaccine. The CDR3 nucleotides are TGCAGCGACAGGCAAGACTATGGCTACACCTTC. Translated: CSDRQDYGYTF.